This is a list of T cell receptor beta chains from one sample in a study of T cell repertoires in cytomegalovirus infection. MiXCR, applied by TCRdb to the reads, yields one record per CDR3 protein. The sample carries approximately 71,000 distinct CDR3 sequences, more than 20% recorded once. Their recognized antigens are unknown. The sample in question was CD8+ T cells from cultured PBMCs, obtained from culture after CMV antigen stimulation. The source is a human donor in good health (CMV status not recorded). Some clones in this sample may be carry-over from other donors' samples. CDR3s include the opening cysteine and the closing phenylalanine or tryptophan. D genes are given only for firm matches. Expanded clones are given a class, and other clones once, few, many or no size at all.

v_gene,abundance,j_gene,d_gene,CDR3aa,CDR3nt
TRBV7-6,NA,TRBJ1-5,TRBD1,CASSSRDRAYQPQHF,TGTGCCAGCAGCTCAAGGGACAGGGCCTATCAGCCCCAGCATTTT
TRBV7-8,few,TRBJ2-6,NA,CASSRHRRLYSGANVLTF,TGTGCCAGCAGCCGCCACCGAAGGTTATACTCTGGGGCCAACGTCCTGACTTTC
TRBV19,NA,TRBJ1-2,NA,CASTPGRGSYYGYTF,TGTGCCAGTACCCCTGGACGGGGATCTTACTATGGCTACACCTTC
TRBV6-5,NA,TRBJ2-3,TRBD2,CASSYYSGGTDTQYF,TGTGCCAGCAGTTACTATAGCGGGGGCACAGATACGCAGTATTTT
TRBV2,NA,TRBJ2-3,NA,CASRFTGLLTDTQYF,TGTGCCAGCAGATTTACAGGGCTTCTGACAGATACGCAGTATTTT
TRBV27,few,TRBJ1-1,NA,CASSLGQRNTEAFF,TGTGCCAGCAGTCTAGGACAGAGGAACACTGAAGCTTTCTTT
TRBV7-9,NA,TRBJ1-4,NA,CASSLPTENEKLFF,TGTGCCAGCAGCTTACCAACGGAAAATGAAAAACTGTTTTTT
TRBV28,few,TRBJ1-2,NA,CARRPRGLGYGYTF,TGTGCCCGTCGCCCCCGAGGGCTTGGGTATGGCTACACCTTC
TRBV19,NA,TRBJ1-1,NA,CASSIGPSREAFF,TGTGCCAGTAGTATCGGACCGTCGCGAGAAGCTTTCTTT
TRBV12-3/TRBV12-4,few,TRBJ2-5,TRBD1,CASSPPGQGEETQYF,TGTGCCAGCAGTCCCCCGGGACAGGGAGAAGAGACCCAGTACTTC
TRBV7-2,few,TRBJ1-4,TRBD1,CASSTRQGAGEKLFF,TGTGCCAGCAGCACCCGACAGGGGGCGGGTGAAAAACTGTTTTTT
TRBV7-6,NA,TRBJ2-1,TRBD1,CASSAPLGQGHEQFF,TGTGCCAGCAGCGCCCCCCTGGGACAGGGCCATGAGCAGTTCTTC
TRBV7-6,NA,TRBJ2-7,NA,CASSLEGTDYYEQYF,TGTGCCAGCAGCTTAGAGGGGACCGACTACTACGAGCAGTACTTC
TRBV5-5,NA,TRBJ1-5,TRBD1,CASSWTGGDQPQHF,TGTGCCAGCAGCTGGACAGGGGGCGATCAGCCCCAGCATTTT
TRBV7-2,few,TRBJ2-5,NA,CASSLARVADETQYF,TGTGCCAGCAGCTTGGCCAGGGTGGCCGATGAGACCCAGTACTTC
TRBV7-2,NA,TRBJ2-3,TRBD1,CASSFGTALTDTQYF,TGTGCCAGCAGCTTCGGGACAGCTCTCACAGATACGCAGTATTTT
TRBV6-6,few,TRBJ1-1,NA,CASNSPYPGEGDFSEAFF,TGTGCCAGCAATTCACCCTACCCCGGAGAGGGAGATTTTTCTGAAGCTTTCTTT
TRBV2,NA,TRBJ2-7,NA,CATGTATSYEQYF,TGTGCCACCGGGACGGCGACCTCCTACGAGCAGTACTTC
TRBV30,few,TRBJ1-5,NA,CAWSVDRQSVGGGSNQPQHF,TGTGCCTGGAGTGTAGATAGGCAATCAGTTGGAGGGGGTAGCAATCAGCCCCAGCATTTT
TRBV7-6,NA,TRBJ2-2,TRBD1,CASSLGQMTGELFF,TGTGCCAGCAGCTTGGGACAGATGACCGGGGAGCTGTTTTTT
TRBV4-2,many,TRBJ2-3,TRBD2,CASSPITSGGAANTQYF,TGTGCCAGCAGCCCAATTACTAGCGGGGGGGCCGCGAATACGCAGTATTTT
TRBV27,NA,TRBJ1-4,NA,CASSQYPEMGGNEKLFF,TGTGCCAGCAGTCAATACCCTGAGATGGGTGGTAATGAAAAACTGTTTTTT
TRBV7-9,few,TRBJ1-1,NA,CASSLEGAEAFF,TGTGCCAGCAGCTTAGAGGGCGCTGAAGCTTTCTTT
TRBV7-2,few,TRBJ2-1,NA,CASSLADQYNEQFF,TGTGCCAGCAGCTTAGCTGACCAGTACAATGAGCAGTTCTTC
TRBV27,NA,TRBJ2-1,NA,CASTRRQNNEQFF,TGTGCCAGCACCCGCCGACAGAACAATGAGCAGTTCTTC
TRBV4-3,NA,TRBJ2-1,NA,CASSPGGFSYNEQFF,TGCGCCAGCAGCCCAGGGGGGTTCTCCTACAATGAGCAGTTCTTC
TRBV12-5,NA,TRBJ2-5,TRBD2,CASGLGLAKGETQYF,TGTGCTAGTGGTTTGGGACTAGCGAAAGGAGAGACCCAGTACTTC
TRBV12-3/TRBV12-4,NA,TRBJ1-3,NA,CASTQLGPSGFFPENTIYF,TGTGCCAGCACACAGTTGGGGCCTTCGGGGTTCTTCCCAGAGAACACCATATATTTT
TRBV6-1,NA,TRBJ2-1,TRBD2,CASVAGGHNEQFF,TGTGCCAGTGTAGCGGGGGGACACAATGAGCAGTTCTTC
TRBV3-1,few,TRBJ2-7,TRBD1,CASSQEDRESSYEQYF,TGTGCCAGCAGCCAGGAAGACAGGGAGAGCTCCTACGAGCAGTACTTC
TRBV29-1,few,TRBJ1-2,NA,CSVEARYGYTF,TGCAGCGTTGAAGCTCGCTATGGCTACACCTTC
TRBV7-8,NA,TRBJ2-2,NA,CASSARTADGELFF,TGTGCCAGCAGCGCCCGGACAGCGGACGGGGAGCTGTTTTTT
TRBV6-2/TRBV6-3,NA,TRBJ2-1,NA,CASSYQRNEQFF,TGTGCCAGCAGTTACCAGAGGAATGAGCAGTTCTTC
TRBV12-3/TRBV12-4,many,TRBJ1-1,NA,CASSLRFSAEAFF,TGTGCCAGCAGTTTACGGTTTAGCGCTGAAGCTTTCTTT
TRBV13,NA,TRBJ1-1,NA,CASSSGLMNTEAFF,TGTGCCAGCAGCTCGGGACTGATGAACACTGAAGCTTTCTTT
TRBV28,few,TRBJ2-5,TRBD1,CASSWPGQDPQETQYF,TGTGCCAGCAGTTGGCCGGGACAGGACCCACAAGAGACCCAGTACTTC
TRBV7-7,NA,TRBJ2-5,NA,CASSPPGPYQETQYF,TGTGCTAGCAGCCCCCCGGGCCCCTACCAAGAGACCCAGTACTTC
TRBV28,few,TRBJ2-7,NA,CASSRFGANEQYF,TGTGCCAGCAGCAGATTTGGGGCAAACGAGCAGTACTTC
TRBV12-3/TRBV12-4,NA,TRBJ1-2,NA,CASTRPGAAYGYTF,TGTGCCAGCACCCGACCCGGGGCAGCCTATGGCTACACCTTC
TRBV6-1,few,TRBJ2-5,NA,CASSVDTKETQYF,TGTGCCAGCAGTGTTGACACCAAAGAGACCCAGTACTTC
TRBV15,NA,TRBJ1-5,TRBD1,CATSNRQGNQPQHF,TGTGCCACCAGCAATAGACAGGGAAATCAGCCCCAGCATTTT
TRBV20-1,many,TRBJ2-1,TRBD2,CSANLQAGGNEQFF,TGCAGTGCCAACCTCCAGGCGGGGGGCAATGAGCAGTTCTTC
TRBV6-5,NA,TRBJ1-2,NA,CARSYISNYGYTF,TGTGCCCGCAGTTACATCTCCAACTATGGCTACACCTTC
TRBV12-3/TRBV12-4,few,TRBJ1-1,NA,CASGGRSEAFF,TGTGCCAGCGGGGGGAGATCTGAAGCTTTCTTT
TRBV4-3,NA,TRBJ2-1,NA,CASSQDGRPRDEQFF,TGCGCCAGCAGCCAAGATGGGAGACCGCGGGATGAGCAGTTCTTC